The 29 T cell receptor beta chains presented below share a single source sample, sequenced in a study of T cells in Graves' hyperthyroidism and ophthalmopathy. It was RNA transcripts that yielded the amplified TCR beta CDR3 regions. An initial round of RT-PCR targeting the TCR CDR3 relied on the HTBI primer set. TCRdb reprocessed the multiplex PCR reads via MiXCR and lists one record per CDR3 protein. The top ten clones hold around 50% of a sample with 500,000 to 600,000 distinct CDR3 sequences, about 20% of them seen once. Specimen: blood. The receptors were gathered from a man aged 35 to 55 with Graves' ophthalmopathy.

This clonotype came up many times. V usage is TRBV30 and J usage is TRBJ1-5; D unclear. Germline-derived CDR1 and CDR2 are GTSNPN and SVGIG (reference sequence). V lost 3 bases and J lost 6, with 12 bases in between. This CDR3 has 13 residues. In DNA form, the CDR3 reads TGTGCCTGGAGCGGCGAGGACTTTCAGCCCCAGCATTTT. Protein sequence: CAWSGEDFQPQHF.

J is TRBJ2-2 and V is TRBV7-9; D is perhaps TRBD2 (5 bases). With 1 base removed from V and 6 bases from J, the gap between germline ends came to 12 bases. The CDR3 is 15 amino acids. In germline, CDR1 is SEHNR, CDR2 FQNEAQ (reference sequence). CDR3 loop: CASSLGWGAAGELFF. The CDR3 nucleotides are TGTGCCAGCAGCTTAGGGTGGGGAGCCGCCGGGGAGCTGTTTTTT.

The sample holds a few counts of this clonotype. The genes are TRBV6-1 and TRBJ2-5; possible D gene TRBD1, 5 bases. From germline, CDR1 is MNHNS and CDR2 SASEGT. The V end lost 7 bases, the J end lost 5 bases, and 20 bases lay between the germline ends. The CDR3 consists of 15 residues. CDR3: CASTIIGGRDETQYF. CDR3 sequence (DNA): TGTGCCAGCACCATAATCGGCGGCAGGGATGAGACCCAGTACTTC.

The sample holds a few counts of this clonotype. The chain has TRBV7-9 and TRBJ2-1; 9 bases match TRBD1. Trimming cost V 3 bases and J 3 bases; bases outside gene matches: 3. The CDR3 is 15 amino acids. Germline V lookup: CDR1 SEHNR, CDR2 FQNEAQ (reference sequence). The DNA for the CDR3 is TGTGCCAGCAGCTTGGGGACAGGGTTCTACAATGAGCAGTTCTTC. Residues: CASSLGTGFYNEQFF.

This clonotype was picked up a small number of times. The chain employs TRBV6-1 and TRBJ1-2, with 7 bases identical to TRBD1. With 5 bases clipped from V and 8 bases from J, the junction kept 11 bases outside the gene matches. The CDR3 sequence is 14 residues long. Germline values: CDR1 MNHNS, CDR2 SASEGT. CDR3 sequence (DNA): TGTGCCAGCAGTACCATTCGAAGGGGGCAAGGCTACACCTTC. It is translated as CASSTIRRGQGYTF.

This clonotype was seen ten or more times. The chain links TRBV18 to TRBJ1-1; the match to TRBD1 covers 9 bases. Unmatched junction bases numbered 6, after V lost 4 bases and J lost 6 bases. CDR1 is KGHSH, CDR2 LQKENI, per germline. This CDR3 spans 14 amino acids. The CDR3 spells CASSQDRGDSEAFF. CDR3 sequence (DNA): TGTGCCAGCTCACAAGACAGGGGGGATTCTGAAGCTTTCTTT.

This clonotype was observed many times. This chain joins TRBV12-3 or TRBV12-4 and TRBJ2-7, with 8 bases fitting TRBD2. With 7 bases clipped from V and 1 base from J, the junction kept 12 bases outside the gene matches. The CDR3 length is 16 residues. In nucleotides, the CDR3 is TGTGCCAGCAAGGGGGGAGCGGGGGCCGTATCCTACGAGCAGTACTTC. Translation gives CASKGGAGAVSYEQYF.

With respect to this clonotype: The junction differs from germline at one of its ends, possibly a read error. The chain employs TRBV10-3 and TRBJ2-3; D not certain. The V gene's germline CDR1 is ENHRY and CDR2 SYGVKD. The CDR3 spans 13 residues. CDR3 in DNA: TGTGTCATCAACGCAGGAGCTACAGATACGCAGTATTTT. Translation gives CVINAGATDTQYF.

CDR3 coding DNA: TGTGCCAGCAGTTACGGTGGGACAGGGCCGACTGAAGCTTTCTTT. As protein: CASSYGGTGPTEAFF. V gene TRBV6-2 or TRBV6-3 combines with J gene TRBJ1-1; 9 positions agree with TRBD1. Germline V gives CDR1 MNHEY, CDR2 SVGEGT. Trimming took 2 bases from V and 5 from J; bases not matched to a gene: 6. The CDR3 covers 15 residues.

In its sample, this clonotype was seen a few times. CDR3 coding DNA: TGTGCCAGTAGTATAAGTCTCCAGCCCCAGCATTTT. It codes for CASSISLQPQHF. J is TRBJ1-5 and V is TRBV19; no definite D call. The CDR3 runs 12 residues. V was shortened by 2 bases and J by 7 bases, with 6 bases between the two germline ends. Germline lookup yields CDR1 LNHDA and CDR2 SQIVND (reference sequence).

In its sample, this clonotype was seen once. The chain employs TRBV7-9 and TRBJ2-2; tentatively, D is TRBD1 (5 bases). CDR3 length equals 14 residues. Per germline, CDR1 SEHNR and CDR2 FQNEAQ (reference sequence). Trimming took 7 bases from V and 6 from J, leaving 15 bases between them. The CDR3 coding sequence is TGTGCCAGCACAGGGAATGTTTTGGCCGGGGAGCTGTTTTTT. Its translation is CASTGNVLAGELFF.

Concerning this clonotype itself: This may be a read error: a much more frequent sequence differs by one nucleotide. V gene TRBV20-1 combines with J gene TRBJ2-1; no definite D call. This CDR3 region has 10 residues. Germline V gene lookup returns CDR1 DFQATT and CDR2 SNEGSKA (reference sequence). Here the CDR3 reads CSAGPGERFF. CDR3 nucleotides: TGCAGCGCCGGGCCGGGTGAGCGGTTCTTC.

Only a few counts were recorded for this clonotype. CDR3 sequence: CASSFGIDITDTQYF. The CDR3 DNA follows: TGCGCCAGCAGCTTTGGGATAGATATAACAGATACGCAGTATTTT. The chain links TRBV5-1 to TRBJ2-3; D is undetermined. Per germline, CDR1 SGHRS and CDR2 YFSETQ. V lost 2 bases and J lost 3, with 13 bases in between. This CDR3 spans 15 amino acids. The complete variable domain, with remaining parts taken from reference TRBV5-1 and TRBJ2-3, reads KAGVTQTPRYLIKTRGQQVTLSCSPISGHRSVSWYQQTPGQGLQFLFEYFSETQRNKGNFPGRFSGRQFSNSRSEMNVSTLELGDSALYLCASSFGIDITDTQYFGPGTRLTVL.

This clonotype was seen many times. The chain carries TRBV6-1 and TRBJ1-2, with a weak D call TRBD1 (6 bases). V dropped 4 bases and J dropped 7 bases, with 19 bases sitting between them. Germline CDR1 is MNHNS and CDR2 is SASEGT. This CDR3 has 15 amino acids. CDR3 protein: CASSAQGKGFSGYTF. CDR3 bases: TGTGCCAGCAGTGCCCAGGGGAAAGGGTTTAGTGGCTACACCTTC.

This chain joins TRBV20-1 and TRBJ2-7; the match to TRBD2 covers 10 bases. Germline V lookup: CDR1 DFQATT, CDR2 SNEGSKA (reference sequence). This CDR3 is 14 amino acids long. V trimming: 2 bases; J trimming: 3 bases; junction bases outside the gene matches: 4. The DNA for the CDR3 is TGCAGTGCTAGACCGATAGCGGGAGGCTACGAGCAGTACTTC. The encoded protein is CSARPIAGGYEQYF.

The chain couples TRBV24-1 to TRBJ2-3; D perhaps matches TRBD1 (6 bases). This CDR3 region has 18 residues. V lost 3 bases and J 2 bases, leaving 20 bases between the germline ends. CDR1 is KGHDR, CDR2 SFDVKD, per germline. CDR3 coding DNA: TGTGCCACCAGTGATCTCCTACTGGGCAGGGGTATCACAGATACGCAGTATTTT. Translating it yields CATSDLLLGRGITDTQYF.

The V and J genes are TRBV24-1 and TRBJ1-5; no clear D. V dropped 2 bases and J dropped 5 bases, with 9 bases sitting between them. This CDR3 spans 14 amino acids. In germline, CDR1 is KGHDR, CDR2 SFDVKD. The CDR3 loop is CATSDSSYYQPQHF. CDR3 DNA sequence: TGTGCCACCAGTGATTCTTCATATTATCAGCCCCAGCATTTT.

This clonotype was counted only a few times. The CDR3 here is CASSQAGAGTGELFF. The DNA of the CDR3 is TGTGCCAGCAGCCAAGCGGGGGCAGGCACCGGGGAGCTGTTTTTT. The rearrangement uses TRBV14 and TRBJ2-2; either TRBD1 or TRBD2 may fit D (6 bases each). V gave up 1 base and J gave up 4 bases, with 10 bases separating them. Per the germline V gene, CDR1 is SGHDN and CDR2 is FVKESK. There are 15 residues in the CDR3. The whole variable domain, remainder taken from reference TRBV14 and TRBJ2-2, is EAGVTQFPSHSVIEKGQTVTLRCDPISGHDNLYWYRRVMGKEIKFLLHFVKESKQDESGMPNNRFLAERTGGTYSTLKVQPAELEDSGVYFCASSQAGAGTGELFFGEGSRLTVL.

This clonotype has ten or more counts. This chain connects TRBV27 to TRBJ1-5, with D possibly being TRBD1 (5 bases). Germline V gives CDR1 MNHEY, CDR2 SMNVEV (reference sequence). Trimming removed 6 bases at V and 13 bases at J, with 13 bases between. The CDR3 runs to 11 residues. The CDR3 DNA reads TGTGCCAGCAGATGGGGAGGGGTTCAGCATTTT. It encodes CASRWGGVQHF.

This clonotype was found many times. The V and J genes are TRBV30 and TRBJ2-3; 7 bases line up with TRBD1. Germline V CDR1 and CDR2: GTSNPN, SVGIG (reference sequence). V dropped 3 bases and J dropped 4; count of bases not matched to a gene: 10. The length of the CDR3 is 15 residues. Here the CDR3 reads CAWRVDRANPDTQYF. As DNA, the CDR3 is TGTGCCTGGAGAGTTGACAGGGCAAATCCAGATACGCAGTATTTT.

This clonotype was counted only a few times. The rearrangement links TRBV12-3 or TRBV12-4 to TRBJ1-1, with D perhaps matching TRBD1 (5 bases). The CDR3 extends over 12 amino acids. The V end was cut by 2 bases, the J end by 12 bases, with 13 bases between. CDR3 nucleotide sequence: TGTGCCAGCAGTTTAATCCGGGGGGGATCTTTCTTT. Protein sequence: CASSLIRGGSFF.

The table lists this clonotype with a few counts. This chain joins TRBV7-2 and TRBJ1-1; D uncertain. Trimming shortened V by 6 bases and J by 3 bases, and 14 bases separated the two germline ends. This CDR3 is 14 amino acids long. Germline V gene sequence: CDR1 SGHTA, CDR2 FQGNSA. CDR3 in amino acids: CASSRYGRDTEAFF. CDR3 sequence (DNA): TGTGCCAGCAGTCGTTACGGGAGGGACACTGAAGCTTTCTTT.

This clonotype showed up just a few times. The V and J genes are TRBV5-8 and TRBJ2-2; possibly TRBD2 for D (5 bases). Germline CDR1 SGHTS, CDR2 YDEGEE. The V end lost 0 bases, the J end lost 1 base, and 7 bases lay between the germline ends. This CDR3 region has 15 residues. In nucleotides, the CDR3 is TGTGCCAGCAGCTTGGCCGGGAAGAACACCGGGGAGCTGTTTTTT. It encodes CASSLAGKNTGELFF. The full variable domain, rest sourced from reference TRBV5-8 and TRBJ2-2, is EAGVTQSPTHLIKTRGQQATLRCSPISGHTSVYWYQQALGLGLQFLLWYDEGEERNRGNFPPRFSGRQFPNYSSELNVNALELEDSALYLCASSLAGKNTGELFFGEGSRLTVL.

The gene calls are TRBV10-2 and TRBJ1-2; no clear D. The length of the CDR3 is 14 residues. The V and J ends lost 0 bases and 8 bases respectively, with 13 bases between them. Germline CDR1 and CDR2: WSHSY and SAAADI. The chain's CDR3 is CASSESIEVGGYTF. CDR3 in DNA: TGCGCCAGCAGTGAGTCGATTGAGGTCGGCGGCTACACCTTC.

The chain links TRBV2 to TRBJ2-7; 10 bases line up with TRBD1. The V segment lost 7 bases and the J segment 1 base; nucleotides outside the gene matches: 10. CDR1 SNHLY and CDR2 FYNNEI come from the germline V gene. The CDR3 spans 16 residues. CDR3 coding DNA: TGTGCCAGCAAGTTACTAGGGACAGGGGATTCCTACGAGCAGTACTTC. Protein: CASKLLGTGDSYEQYF.

This clonotype was counted a few times. The rearrangement uses TRBV12-3 or TRBV12-4 and TRBJ1-5; D gene unclear. V was pared by 3 bases and J by 7 bases, with 16 bases between. The CDR3 is 15 residues long. CDR3 sequence reads: CASSFWPPPGQPQHF. Here the CDR3 DNA reads TGTGCCAGCAGTTTCTGGCCCCCCCCCGGGCAGCCCCAGCATTTT.

In this sample, this clonotype turned up a few times. The chain links TRBV7-9 to TRBJ1-1, with 8 positions matching TRBD1. Germline values: CDR1 SEHNR, CDR2 FQNEAQ (reference sequence). The ends lost 3 bases at V and 8 bases at J; junction bases unmatched: 17. This CDR3 is built from 17 residues. CDR3 sequence: CASSFGQGKSLNAEAFF. The CDR3 nucleotides read TGTGCCAGCAGCTTCGGACAGGGTAAATCTTTGAACGCCGAAGCTTTCTTT.

The table lists this clonotype with a few counts. The genes are TRBV19 and TRBJ2-1; 7 bases map to TRBD2. The CDR3 is made up of 16 amino acids. J gave up 3 bases and V 6 bases, and 11 bases lay outside the gene matches. Germline CDR1 reads LNHDA; CDR2 reads SQIVND (reference sequence). The CDR3 region is CASSRAGAAVYNEQFF. CDR3 nucleotide sequence: TGTGCCAGTAGCAGGGCGGGAGCGGCTGTCTACAATGAGCAGTTCTTC. Full variable domain (remainder filled in from reference TRBV19 and TRBJ2-1): DGGITQSPKYLFRKEGQNVTLSCEQNLNHDAMYWYRQDPGQGLRLIYYSQIVNDFQKGDIAEGYSVSREKKESFPLTVTSAQKNPTAFYLCASSRAGAAVYNEQFFGPGTRLTVL.

This chain uses TRBV9 with TRBJ2-7; a weak D match, TRBD2 (5 bases). V was trimmed by 0 bases and J by 7 bases, leaving 14 bases between them. This CDR3 is built from 14 residues. Germline-derived CDR1 and CDR2 are SGDLS and YYNGEE. CDR3 protein: CASSVDGIPKEQYF. The DNA of the CDR3 is TGTGCCAGCAGCGTAGACGGGATTCCGAAGGAGCAGTACTTC.